These 20 T cell receptor beta chains came from one sample sequenced in a study of beta chain features in type 1 diabetes listed by TCRdb under 2018. Overall results and qualifications from the work: In all four CD4+ subsets, TCRB CDR3 length was moderately but significantly shorter in type 1 diabetes patients.

The library was obtained by the immunoSEQ multiplex PCR assay. All of the isolated RNA was reverse transcribed with the High Capacity cDNA Reverse Transcription Kit, so expressed TCRB transcripts were sequenced. TCRdb took this table from immuneACCESS and kept in-frame rearrangements with V and J called. Such tables lack part of the clones; where checked against another copy, unresolved V genes explain under half of the gap, and the rest is unexplained. A total of approximately 130,000 clones appear in this sample, 15% to 20% of them only once. Around 2.5% of the sample lies in the top ten. No antigen has been assigned to these receptors. Material for sequencing was central memory CD4+ T cells from blood. Source of these receptors: a man aged 18 to 30 with type 1 diabetes.

The chain links TRBV6-5 to TRBJ2-3; 9 nucleotides line up with TRBD1. The junction had 3 bases not matched to a gene; V was cut back by 6 bases and J by 5 bases. The CDR3 is made up of 13 amino acids. Germline CDR1 is MNHEY and CDR2 is SVGAGI. CDR3 coding DNA: TGTGCCAGCAGCGGACAGGGGCGAGATACGCAGTATTTT. It specifies CASSGQGRDTQYF.

This clone showed up just a few times. One base separates it from a far larger clone, so it is likely a read error. The V and J genes are TRBV14 and TRBJ1-1, with D unresolved. This CDR3 spans 13 amino acids. V was trimmed by 0 bases and J by 4 bases, leaving 6 bases between them. The germline gives CDR1 SGHDN, CDR2 FVKESK. The CDR3: CASSQDLSTEAFF. DNA of the CDR3: TGTGCCAGCAGCCAAGATTTAAGCACTGAAGCTTTCTTT.

Comments on this clone: Since a much larger clone is just one base distant, this may be a read error. The V gene is TRBV7-3, the J gene TRBJ2-3; 9 bases map to TRBD2. This CDR3 has 16 amino acids. CDR1 SGHTA and CDR2 FQGTGA come from the germline V gene. The V gene end was trimmed by 3 bases and the J gene end by 1 base; junction bases not matched to a gene: 5. CDR3 coding DNA: TGTGCCAGCAGCTTGGGGGCTAGCGGGGGCACAGATACGCAGTATTTT. It encodes CASSLGASGGTDTQYF.

This clone has only a few counts. One end of the junction fails to match germline, which may point to a read error. The CDR3: CACSDGREGRDTQYF. The CDR3 coding sequence is TGTGCCTGCAGTGATGGGCGGGAGGGCCGAGATACGCAGTATTTT. The gene calls are TRBV2 and TRBJ2-3; 9 bases line up with TRBD2. The CDR3 is 15 amino acids. Looked up from germline, CDR1 is SNHLY and CDR2 is FYNNEI.

This rearrangement joins TRBV6-5 to TRBJ2-7; 8 bases match TRBD1. CDR1 MNHEY and CDR2 SVGAGI come from the germline V gene. The J segment lost 3 bases and the V segment lost 0 bases, leaving 4 bases of the junction unmatched. There are 15 residues in the CDR3. The CDR3 reads CASSYSRTGIYEQYF. CDR3 DNA sequence: TGTGCCAGCAGTTACTCGAGGACAGGGATCTACGAGCAGTACTTC.

At least ten counts were recorded for this clone. The chain links TRBV29-1 to TRBJ1-1; D remains unclear. Germline CDR1 SQVTM, CDR2 ANQGSEA. This CDR3 spans 13 amino acids. V was clipped by 0 bases and J by 6 bases, with 11 bases between them. The CDR3 is CSVEDLGNAEAFF. CDR3 bases: TGCAGCGTTGAAGATCTGGGAAACGCTGAAGCTTTCTTT. The variable domain in full, completed from reference TRBV29-1 and TRBJ1-1, reads SAVISQKPSRDICQRGTSLTIQCQVDSQVTMMFWYRQQPGQSLTLIATANQGSEATYESGFVIDKFPISRPNLTFSTLTVSNMSPEDSSIYLCSVEDLGNAEAFFGQGTRLTVV.

This clone was counted at least ten times. The chain couples TRBV2 to TRBJ2-1, with D maybe TRBD1 (5 bases). Germline CDR1 is SNHLY and CDR2 is FYNNEI. Trimming took 1 base from V and 5 from J, leaving 6 bases between them. This CDR3 region has 13 residues. The CDR3 here is CASSEGQHNEQFF. CDR3 DNA: TGTGCCAGCAGTGAAGGACAGCACAATGAGCAGTTCTTC. Looking up the rest from reference TRBV2 and TRBJ2-1 gives the full variable domain: EPEVTQTPSHQVTQMGQEVILRCVPISNHLYFYWYRQILGQKVEFLVSFYNNEISEKSEIFDDQFSVERPDGSNFTLKIRSTKLEDSAMYFCASSEGQHNEQFFGPGTRLTVL.

In its sample, this clone was seen a few times. In DNA form, the CDR3 reads TGCGCCAGCAGCTTCCTACCGGACAGGGACAATGAGCAGTTCTTC. It specifies CASSFLPDRDNEQFF. V is TRBV5-1 and J is TRBJ2-1; 8 nucleotides align to TRBD1. CDR1 is SGHRS and CDR2 is YFSETQ in the germline V gene. The CDR3 totals 15 residues. Germline trimming cut 2 bases from V and 5 bases from J; bases unmatched to any gene: 6.

CDR3 DNA: TGTGCCAGCAGTGCGGATACTTGGCAGTACTTC. Its translation: CASSADTWQYF. The chain combines TRBV28 with TRBJ2-7; no reliable D call. This CDR3 is 11 amino acids long. The V end lost 5 bases, the J end lost 9 bases, and 11 bases lay between the germline ends. Germline V gives CDR1 MDHEN, CDR2 SYDVKM.

This clone was seen a handful of times. The chain recombines TRBV2 with TRBJ1-6; 9 nucleotides match TRBD1. V lost 7 bases to trimming and J lost 7 bases; unmatched junction nucleotides: 8. CDR3 length equals 15 residues. Germline CDR1 reads SNHLY; CDR2 reads FYNNEI. The CDR3 reads CASTGTGGANSPLHF. The DNA of the CDR3 is TGTGCCAGCACAGGAACAGGGGGCGCGAATTCACCCCTCCACTTT.

This clone was detected ten times or more. The chain uses TRBV7-4 and TRBJ2-4; D perhaps matches TRBD1 (5 bases). Trimming left V 3 bases short and J 6 bases short, with 9 bases between. CDR1 is SGHVT, CDR2 SQSDAQ, per germline. CDR3 length: 13 amino acids. In nucleotides, the CDR3 is TGTGCCAGCAGCTTGTGTAGGGGAAACATTCAGTACTTC. Its translation: CASSLCRGNIQYF.

This chain connects TRBV18 to TRBJ1-1, with no clear D. Germline V lookup: CDR1 KGHSH, CDR2 LQKENI. The CDR3 has 15 amino acids. V was cut by 0 bases and J by 0 bases, with 8 bases left in between. CDR3 in DNA: TGTGCCAGCTCACCACCGTCTACGGTGAACACTGAAGCTTTCTTT. Its protein product is CASSPPSTVNTEAFF.

The genes are TRBV7-2 and TRBJ1-1, with 9 bases that match TRBD1. V gave up 5 bases and J gave up 12 bases; unmatched junction bases: 7. The CDR3 consists of 12 residues. CDR1 SGHTA and CDR2 FQGNSA come from the germline V gene. The CDR3 loop is CASSTRTGETFF. The CDR3 nucleotides read TGTGCCAGCAGCACCCGGACAGGGGAAACTTTCTTT.

This clone was detected a few times. The chain couples TRBV7-2 to TRBJ2-5; D uncertain. V was pared by 2 bases and J by 4 bases, with 5 bases between. Per the germline V gene, CDR1 is SGHTA and CDR2 is FQGNSA. The CDR3 runs 12 residues. Here the CDR3 DNA reads TGTGCCAGCAGCTTAACAAGAGAGACCCAGTACTTC. Translation gives CASSLTRETQYF. Full variable domain (rest looked up from reference TRBV7-2 and TRBJ2-5): GAGVSQSPSNKVTEKGKDVELRCDPISGHTALYWYRQSLGQGLEFLIYFQGNSAPDKSGLPSDRFSAERTGGSVSTLTIQRTQQEDSAVYLCASSLTRETQYFGPGTRLLVL.

The J gene is TRBJ2-5, the V gene TRBV5-4; D uncertain. Trimming cost V 4 bases and J 0 bases, with 7 bases left between them. The CDR3 totals 13 residues. Germline values: CDR1 SGHNT, CDR2 YYREEE (reference sequence). The CDR3 reads CASSTAYQETQYF. CDR3 sequence (DNA): TGTGCCAGCAGCACAGCTTACCAAGAGACCCAGTACTTC.

The rearrangement joins TRBV25-1 to TRBJ2-3, with 8 bases identical to TRBD2. Germline V lookup: CDR1 MGHDK, CDR2 SYGVNS. The CDR3 is 17 amino acids. V dropped 3 bases and J dropped 4; count of bases not matched to a gene: 12. CDR3 in amino acids: CASSELSSGDPADTQYF. For the CDR3, the DNA is TGTGCCAGCAGTGAGCTTAGTAGCGGGGACCCAGCAGATACGCAGTATTTT.

This clone was counted between two and nine times. This sequence joins TRBV25-1 and TRBJ2-7; 11 bases are shared with TRBD2. Per germline, CDR1 MGHDK and CDR2 SYGVNS. This CDR3 has 16 residues. V dropped 5 bases and J dropped 3; count of bases not matched to a gene: 9. The CDR3 bases are TGTGCCAGCAGTCCCCGGACTAGCGGGCGGATCTACGAGCAGTACTTC. Translated, it gives CASSPRTSGRIYEQYF.

The chain carries TRBV7-9 and TRBJ1-1; D ambiguous. Germline values: CDR1 SEHNR, CDR2 FQNEAQ (reference sequence). The CDR3 is 13 amino acids. Trimming pared 5 bases from V and 0 bases from J, leaving 7 bases between. CDR3 bases: TGTGCCAGCAGCGCAACAGTGAACACTGAAGCTTTCTTT. It specifies CASSATVNTEAFF.

Of note for this clone: At one of its ends the junction is not consistent with the germline gene, which may arise from a read error. This rearrangement joins TRBV30 to TRBJ2-7, with TRBD1 as a possible D gene (6 bases). This CDR3 has 14 residues. Germline CDR1 GTSNPN, CDR2 SVGIG (reference sequence). The CDR3 reads CAWSTTLRLVGTNF. The CDR3 DNA sequence: TGTGCCTGGAGTACCACCCTCCGACTCGTGGGGACAAACTTC.

This clone turned up a few times. The chain uses TRBV7-9 and TRBJ2-1; D may be TRBD2 (5 bases). V lost 6 bases, J lost 0 bases, and 9 bases lay in between. Looked up from germline, CDR1 is SEHNR and CDR2 is FQNEAQ (reference sequence). The CDR3 is 14 residues long. CDR3 amino acids: CASRGLGSYNEQFF. The CDR3 DNA reads as TGTGCCAGCAGAGGACTGGGCTCCTACAATGAGCAGTTCTTC.